What follows are 4 T cell receptor beta chains derived from one specimen sequenced in a study of response to subunit inactivated influenza vaccine. TCRdb recomputed calls from the RT-PCR reads with MiXCR, one row per CDR3 protein. The sample holds around 480,000 distinct CDR3 sequences; 15% to 20% are singletons and the top ten take around 3%. Sequenced material: CD4+ T cells sorted from PBMCs, taken less than 25 months after vaccination. The receptors derive from a man aged 50 to 69 who received an inactivated influenza vaccine.

This clonotype was observed a few times. This chain connects TRBV12-3 or TRBV12-4 to TRBJ1-2; D unclear. Trimming took 4 bases from V and 5 from J, leaving 11 bases between them. The CDR3 is 13 amino acids. In DNA form, the CDR3 reads TGTGCCAGCAGTTCCCCGGACGGGTATGGCTACACCTTC. Its translation is CASSSPDGYGYTF.

V is TRBV4-1 and J is TRBJ1-4; D call uncertain. The CDR3 sequence is 13 residues long. V shed 0 bases and J shed 10 bases, with 9 bases lying between them. Germline CDR1 is MGHRA and CDR2 is YSYEKL. CDR3 residues: CASSQDVLGKLFF. In DNA, the CDR3 is TGCGCCAGCAGCCAAGATGTCTTGGGAAAACTGTTTTTT.

This clonotype came up many times. The chain has TRBV20-1 and TRBJ1-4; D might be TRBD1 (6 bases). The CDR3 runs to 14 residues. Trimming took off 5 bases at V and 8 bases at J, with 18 bases between the two ends. Germline V lookup: CDR1 DFQATT, CDR2 SNEGSKA (reference sequence). CDR3 protein: CSALTVGGGEKLFF. DNA of the CDR3: TGCAGTGCTTTAACTGTCGGGGGCGGCGAAAAACTGTTTTTT.

This clonotype showed up many times. This chain connects TRBV30 to TRBJ2-3, with a possible D match to TRBD2 (5 bases). Germline-derived CDR1 and CDR2 are GTSNPN and SVGIG (reference sequence). Trimming pared 0 bases from V and 4 bases from J, leaving 14 bases between. The CDR3 is made up of 15 amino acids. CDR3 sequence: CAWSVDGRGADTQYF. The CDR3 DNA sequence: TGTGCCTGGAGTGTAGATGGGAGAGGAGCAGATACGCAGTATTTT.